Shown below are 9 T cell receptor beta chains from a single sample sequenced in a study of T cells in Graves' hyperthyroidism and ophthalmopathy (dated by TCRdb to the late 2010s). Libraries were prepared through multiplex PCR. TCRdb records Illumina HiSeq 2000 as the sequencer. Amplification of TCR beta CDR3 regions was carried out from RNA transcripts. The TCR CDR3 was subjected to a first round of RT-PCR using the HTBI primer set and the Qiagen OneStep RT-PCR kit. The raw public reads went through TCRdb reprocessing: fastp at Q25, MiXCR clone calling, in-frame beta chains kept. Here each entry gathers all rows of one CDR3 protein and keeps the most common genes and DNA. This sample gives fewer than 250,000 distinct CDR3 sequences in total; 16% of them show up just once. The ten largest clones represent around 30% of the sample. Sequencing was performed on blood. The receptor set was obtained from a woman aged 18-35 years with Graves' ophthalmopathy.

This clonotype was detected ten times or more. The rearrangement joins TRBV6-2 or TRBV6-3 to TRBJ2-2; 7 bases align to TRBD2. Germline CDR1 MNHEY, CDR2 SVGEGT. Trimming cost V 6 bases and J 9 bases; bases outside gene matches: 16. The CDR3 has 16 residues. The CDR3 DNA follows: TGTGCCAGCAGCGGGCCCGGGGGAGGGCCGATCCGGGAGCTGTTTTTT. Translated, it gives CASSGPGGGPIRELFF.

In its sample, this clonotype was seen many times. CDR3 DNA sequence: TGCAGTGCTATCGGGACAGCTAATAGCAATCAGCCCCAGCATTTT. Translating it yields CSAIGTANSNQPQHF. This chain links TRBV20-1 with TRBJ1-5; 7 positions match TRBD1. Per germline, CDR1 DFQATT and CDR2 SNEGSKA (reference sequence). With 4 bases clipped from V and 0 bases from J, the junction kept 6 bases outside the gene matches. This CDR3 comprises 15 residues.

This clonotype was detected ten times or more. This chain uses TRBV27 with TRBJ2-1, with 7 bases fitting TRBD2. CDR1 MNHEY and CDR2 SMNVEV come from the germline V gene (reference sequence). The junction had 1 base not matched to a gene; V was cut back by 0 bases and J by 8 bases. This CDR3 contains 13 residues. The CDR3, as DNA: TGTGCCAGCAGTTTATCAGGGAGGGATGAGCAGTTCTTC. This gives the protein CASSLSGRDEQFF.

In this sample, this clonotype turned up many times. The rearrangement links TRBV11-1 to TRBJ2-7; 13 bases agree with TRBD2. CDR3 length: 17 amino acids. Trimming cost V 5 bases and J 5 bases; bases outside gene matches: 12. The germline V gene encodes CDR1 SGHAT and CDR2 FQDESV (reference sequence). In DNA form, the CDR3 reads TGTGCCAGCAGCGGCACGCTACTAGCGGGAGGGAGCCACGAGCAGTACTTC. Protein: CASSGTLLAGGSHEQYF.

This clonotype has a count of ten or more. The genes are TRBV9 and TRBJ2-1, with 9 bases matching TRBD2. This CDR3 region has 16 residues. Losses at the gene ends were 3 bases for V and 3 bases for J; bases not matched to a gene: 7. Germline V gene data show CDR1 as SGDLS and CDR2 as YYNGEE. The CDR3 loop reads CASSDRLAANYNEQFF. The CDR3 DNA follows: TGTGCCAGCAGCGACCGACTAGCGGCCAACTACAATGAGCAGTTCTTC.

Many counts were recorded for this clonotype. CDR3 bases: TGTGCCAGCCTGCAGGGGGTACTTAACACCGGGGAGCTGTTTTTT. Protein sequence: CASLQGVLNTGELFF. The chain is built from TRBV2 and TRBJ2-2, with 7 bases aligning to TRBD1. The germline CDR1 and CDR2 sequences are SNHLY and FYNNEI. V gave up 8 bases and J gave up 2 bases; unmatched junction bases: 8. The CDR3 has 15 amino acids.

The table lists this clonotype with many counts. The chain has TRBV6-1 and TRBJ2-3; TRBD2 matches 12 bases. This CDR3 is built from 17 residues. Germline CDR1 is MNHNS and CDR2 is SASEGT. The ends lost 2 bases at V and 5 bases at J; junction bases unmatched: 8. The CDR3 protein is CASSEHLAGGLKDTQYF. The CDR3, as DNA: TGTGCCAGCAGTGAACATCTAGCGGGAGGGCTCAAAGATACGCAGTATTTT.

There are many counts of this clonotype. The chain is built from TRBV12-3 or TRBV12-4 and TRBJ1-2; no reliable D call. The CDR3 is 17 residues long. The germline V and J ends were trimmed by 10 bases and 0 bases, with 24 bases remaining between them. In DNA form, the CDR3 reads TGTGCCACCTCCAAGGAGGCACGTCTTACCTCTAACTATGGCTACACCTTC. Residues: CATSKEARLTSNYGYTF.

The chain uses TRBV7-9 and TRBJ2-7, with 8 bases lining up with TRBD2. The CDR3 is 15 amino acids. CDR1 and CDR2 from the germline V gene are SEHNR and FQNEAQ (reference sequence). V trimming: 5 bases; J trimming: 2 bases; junction bases outside the gene matches: 8. The CDR3 protein is CASSTTLGLAYEQYF. In nucleotides, the CDR3 is TGTGCCAGCAGCACGACATTGGGACTAGCCTACGAGCAGTACTTC.